The 11 T cell receptor beta chains given below trace back to one sample, sequenced in a study of cytomegalovirus exposure and HLA in healthy donors. Use of 60 Vbeta and 13 Jbeta primers characterized the PCR. Measured with immunoSEQ multiplex PCR; TCRdb has only the in-frame clones, and not every one. In the table there are about 170,000 clones, 60% to 85% of which are singletons. Sequenced sample: PBMCs. These receptors came from a female donor in good health and CMV-seronegative.

The CDR3 loop is CASSEGGRTVNEKLFF. The CDR3 bases are TGTGCCAGCAGTGAGGGGGGGCGGACGGTTAATGAAAAACTGTTTTTT. This sequence joins TRBV2 and TRBJ1-4, with D perhaps TRBD1 (6 bases). Germline loops: CDR1 SNHLY, CDR2 FYNNEI. With 3 bases removed from V and 4 bases from J, the gap between germline ends came to 15 bases. The CDR3 is 16 amino acids.

The chain combines TRBV2 with TRBJ1-6; weak D call: TRBD1 (5 bases). The V gene's germline CDR1 is SNHLY and CDR2 FYNNEI. V was clipped by 8 bases and J by 0 bases, with 8 bases between them. The CDR3 loop spans 14 amino acids. This CDR3 is CASGGSSYNSPLHF. The CDR3 DNA is TGTGCCAGCGGGGGGAGCTCCTATAATTCACCCCTCCACTTT.

This rearrangement joins TRBV29-1 to TRBJ1-2, with D perhaps matching TRBD1 (6 bases). The CDR3 runs 15 residues. Germline assignment: CDR1 SQVTM and CDR2 ANQGSEA. The V and J ends lost 2 bases and 3 bases respectively, with 16 bases between them. The CDR3 nucleotides are TGCAGCGTTGAAACCCCCCGGACAGAGGACTATGGCTACACCTTC. It translates to CSVETPRTEDYGYTF.

The chain employs TRBV6-1 and TRBJ2-7; possibly TRBD1 for D (6 bases). The germline V gene has CDR1 MNHNS and CDR2 SASEGT. This CDR3 is 12 amino acids long. V was pared by 7 bases and J by 3 bases, with 10 bases between. Here the CDR3 DNA reads TGTGCCAGCATTTCGGACAGCTACGAGCAGTACTTC. It yields the protein CASISDSYEQYF.

The chain uses TRBV14 and TRBJ2-3; 7 positions agree with TRBD2. The CDR3 length is 15 residues. After removal of 1 base from V and 3 bases from J, the junction contained 4 bases not matched to a gene. Germline assignment: CDR1 SGHDN and CDR2 FVKESK. CDR3 in amino acids: CASSQGASGTDTQYF. The CDR3 region has the DNA TGTGCCAGCAGCCAAGGGGCTAGCGGTACAGATACGCAGTATTTT.

The chain uses TRBV10-3 and TRBJ1-1; TRBD1 matches 8 bases. V shed 11 bases, J shed 4 bases, and the junction held 6 bases outside the gene matches. Germline V gives CDR1 ENHRY, CDR2 SYGVKD. The length of the CDR3 is 12 residues. The CDR3 sequence is CAAGQGGTEAFF. Written as DNA, the CDR3 is TGTGCCGCCGGACAGGGAGGCACTGAAGCTTTCTTT.

The rearrangement joins TRBV30 to TRBJ2-7, with D possibly TRBD2 on 7 matching bases. Deletions cut 2 bases from V and 3 bases from J, with 11 bases between. The length of the CDR3 is 13 residues. The germline CDR1 and CDR2 sequences are GTSNPN and SVGIG (reference sequence). The CDR3 reads CAWSKGGGYEQYF. The CDR3 coding sequence is TGTGCCTGGAGTAAGGGGGGGGGCTACGAGCAGTACTTC. The whole variable domain, filled in from reference TRBV30 and TRBJ2-7, reads SQTIHQWPATLVQPVGSPLSLECTVEGTSNPNLYWYRQAAGRGLQLLFYSVGIGQISSEVPQNLSASRPQDRQFILSSKKLLLSDSGFYLCAWSKGGGYEQYFGPGTRLTVT.

This clone was detected only a few times. This chain connects TRBV19 to TRBJ2-7, with 7 bases lining up with TRBD1. V lost 7 bases to trimming and J lost 6 bases; unmatched junction nucleotides: 9. The CDR3 contains 13 residues. CDR1 is LNHDA and CDR2 is SQIVND in the germline V gene (reference sequence). The CDR3 DNA reads TGTGCCAGTACCAATAACAGGGGTACCGAGCAGTACTTC. Translation gives CASTNNRGTEQYF.

The J gene is TRBJ1-5, the V gene TRBV25-1; 10 positions match TRBD1. The V gene's germline CDR1 is MGHDK and CDR2 SYGVNS. The J segment lost 6 bases and the V segment lost 4 bases, leaving 3 bases of the junction unmatched. The CDR3 spans 14 residues. The CDR3 DNA sequence: TGTGCCAGCAGTGGAGGGACAGGGGTTCAGCCCCAGCATTTT. Amino acids: CASSGGTGVQPQHF. The entire variable domain, with the rest obtained from reference TRBV25-1 and TRBJ1-5, is as follows: EADIYQTPRYLVIGTGKKITLECSQTMGHDKMYWYQQDPGMELHLIHYSYGVNSTEKGDLSSESTVSRIRTEHFPLTLESARPSHTSQYLCASSGGTGVQPQHFGDGTRLSIL.

This clone was counted between two and nine times. The chain links TRBV20-1 to TRBJ2-5; the D is unclear. The CDR3 has 10 residues. Germline CDR1 reads DFQATT; CDR2 reads SNEGSKA (reference sequence). V was trimmed by 6 bases and J by 3 bases, leaving 5 bases between them. CDR3 coding DNA: TGCAGTGCCCTAAAAGAGACCCAGTACTTC. Translation: CSALKETQYF.

J is TRBJ1-2 and V is TRBV4-1; 9 bases are a match to TRBD1. There are 15 residues in the CDR3. Trimming removed 8 bases from V and 1 base from J; junction bases left unmatched: 8. Looked up from germline, CDR1 is MGHRA and CDR2 is YSYEKL. CDR3 region: CASGIRDRDNYGYTF. The DNA of the CDR3 is TGCGCCAGCGGAATAAGGGACAGGGATAACTATGGCTACACCTTC.